This T cell receptor (beta chain) was identified during a study of blood T cell repertoires in COVID-19. CDR1 is MNHEY and CDR2 is SMNVEV in the germline V gene (reference sequence). The CDR3 has 13 residues. Unmatched junction bases numbered 5, after V lost 5 bases and J lost 6 bases. The data were produced by immunoSEQ multiplex PCR, yet TCRdb's version contains in-frame clones alone and is incomplete. This sample has approximately 210,000 clones; 83% occur once, and the top ten carry about 2.5%. This sequence joins TRBV27 and TRBJ2-3; 7 bases agree with TRBD1. Sample: peripheral blood. The origin of this receptor is a woman in her forties with active or convalescent COVID-19. The CDR3 coding sequence is TGTGCCAGCAGTAGAGACAGGGTTGATACGCAGTATTTT. This translates into CASSRDRVDTQYF.